This TCR beta chain was retrieved from a study of T cells in Graves' hyperthyroidism and ophthalmopathy. V was clipped by 6 bases and J by 8 bases; unmatched bases: 8. Looked up from germline, CDR1 is MNHEY and CDR2 is SVGAGI. The CDR3 has 13 amino acids. Reasons for excluding patients were uncontrolled infection, other autoimmune disease, pregnancy or lactation. Using RNA transcripts as the source, TCR beta CDR3 regions were amplified. The study used the HTBI primer set for a first-round RT-PCR of the TCR CDR3. Via MiXCR, TCRdb re-called the multiplex PCR reads, giving one row per CDR3 protein. The sample has about 570,000 distinct CDR3 sequences; around 46% are singletons. This clonotype occurred many times.

Specimen: peripheral blood or thyroid tissue (not recorded which). This TCR came from an adult woman with Graves' disease, either hyperthyroidism or ophthalmopathy (not recorded which). This chain uses TRBV6-5 with TRBJ1-1; 8 nucleotides match TRBD1. CDR3 nucleotide sequence: TGTGCCAGCAGACGACCGACAGGGGACGAAGCTTTCTTT. Protein product: CASRRPTGDEAFF.